One sample yielded the 4 T cell receptor beta chains listed below, sequenced in a study of cytomegalovirus exposure and HLA in healthy donors. Use of 60 Vbeta and 13 Jbeta primers characterized the PCR. TCRdb keeps only in-frame clones here, not all; method: immunoSEQ multiplex PCR. The table shows some 150,000 clones, with over 80% occurring only once. What was sequenced was PBMCs. The receptors were sampled from a man aged 40-55 years in good health and CMV-seronegative.

V and J are TRBV7-6 and TRBJ2-5, with 9 nucleotides matching TRBD1. V gave up 5 bases and J gave up 5 bases; unmatched junction bases: 9. The CDR3 has 15 amino acids. The germline V gene encodes CDR1 SGHVS and CDR2 FNYEAQ. This CDR3 is CASSEDRGSGETQYF. CDR3 DNA: TGTGCCAGCAGCGAGGACAGGGGTAGTGGTGAGACCCAGTACTTC.

The gene calls are TRBV2 and TRBJ1-6, with 9 positions matching TRBD1. The CDR3 consists of 14 residues. V lost 8 bases, J lost 10 bases, and 9 bases stayed unmatched. Germline lookup yields CDR1 SNHLY and CDR2 FYNNEI. CDR3 protein: CASGTGTGGSPLHF. For the CDR3, the DNA is TGTGCCAGCGGGACAGGGACAGGAGGGTCACCCCTCCACTTT.

The chain employs TRBV2 and TRBJ2-1; the match to TRBD2 covers 8 bases. The ends lost 4 bases at V and 10 bases at J; junction bases unmatched: 12. The CDR3 contains 15 residues. Germline loops: CDR1 SNHLY, CDR2 FYNNEI. This chain's CDR3 is CASSAGIGSGKEQFF. In DNA form, the CDR3 reads TGTGCCAGCAGTGCCGGGATAGGTAGCGGGAAGGAGCAGTTCTTC.

The rearrangement joins TRBV2 to TRBJ1-5, with D unclear. Germline CDR1 is SNHLY and CDR2 is FYNNEI. V shed 6 bases and J shed 1 base, with 16 bases lying between them. The CDR3 is made up of 16 amino acids. The CDR3, as DNA: TGTGCCAGCAGCCCCTGGGCAGCGGGGAGCAATCAGCCCCAGCATTTT. This sequence encodes CASSPWAAGSNQPQHF.